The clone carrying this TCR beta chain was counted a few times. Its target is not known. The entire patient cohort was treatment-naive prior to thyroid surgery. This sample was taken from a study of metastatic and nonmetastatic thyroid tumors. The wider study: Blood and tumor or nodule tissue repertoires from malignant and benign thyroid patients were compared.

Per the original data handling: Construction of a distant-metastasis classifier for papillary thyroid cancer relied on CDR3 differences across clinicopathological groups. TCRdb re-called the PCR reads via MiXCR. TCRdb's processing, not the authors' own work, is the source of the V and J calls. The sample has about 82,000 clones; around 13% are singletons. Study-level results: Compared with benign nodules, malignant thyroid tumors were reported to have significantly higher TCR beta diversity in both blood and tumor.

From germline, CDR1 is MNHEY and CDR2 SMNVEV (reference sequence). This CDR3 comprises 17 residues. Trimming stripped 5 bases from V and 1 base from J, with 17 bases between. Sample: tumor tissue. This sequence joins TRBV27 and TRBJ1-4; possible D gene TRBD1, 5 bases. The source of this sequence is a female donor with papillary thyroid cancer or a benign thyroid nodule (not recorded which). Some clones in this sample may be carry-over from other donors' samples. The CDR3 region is CASSALDRHETNEKLFF. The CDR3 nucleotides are TGTGCCAGCAGTGCACTTGACAGACATGAAACTAATGAAAAACTGTTTTTT.